This T cell receptor beta chain was sequenced in a study of blood T cell repertoires in COVID-19. Study-level information: Whether acute or convalescent, the COVID-19 samples came from the United States, Italy and Spain. In each case, the material was cDNA or gDNA derived from T cells, B-cell-depleted T cells, or PBMCs.

After removal of 3 bases from V and 2 bases from J, the junction contained 10 bases not matched to a gene. The CDR3 extends over 17 amino acids. In germline, CDR1 is LGHNT, CDR2 FRNRAP. In the original analysis: Researchers report that nucleated cell counts were estimated from reference gene primer amplification. Assay used: immunoSEQ multiplex PCR; TCRdb lists only in-frame clones, some missing. D and trimming come from the DNA, and the V and J calls and clone size come from that table. Of fewer than 200,000 clones in the sample, roughly 85% were seen once. This TCR was sampled from a woman aged 55-69 years with acute or convalescent COVID-19. The sequenced material came from peripheral blood. The chain employs TRBV12-5 and TRBJ2-1, with 7 nucleotides matching TRBD2. The CDR3 region has the DNA TGTGCTAGTGGTTTTCGAGGGCTAGCGGTTCCCTACAATGAGCAGTTCTTC. Translated: CASGFRGLAVPYNEQFF.